These 30 T cell receptor beta chains share one sample of origin, sequenced in a study of blood T cell repertoires in COVID-19. The repertoire was sequenced with immunoSEQ multiplex PCR; TCRdb's copy has only in-frame clones and lacks some. The sample consists of about 91,000 clones, 88% of them appearing once. Sample: peripheral blood. Every receptor here comes from a woman of 80 years or more with active COVID-19.

The chain couples TRBV10-3 to TRBJ2-2; D is possibly TRBD1 (5 bases). Trimming removed 9 bases at V and 3 bases at J, with 8 bases between. CDR3 size: 12 residues. CDR1 and CDR2 from the germline V gene are ENHRY and SYGVKD. The CDR3 region is CAITGYTGELFF. The CDR3 DNA sequence: TGTGCCATTACAGGATACACCGGGGAGCTGTTTTTT.

The rearrangement joins TRBV6-5 to TRBJ2-5; the D is unclear. Trimming removed 0 bases from V and 5 bases from J, with 7 bases in between. Germline assignment: CDR1 MNHEY and CDR2 SVGAGI. This CDR3 has 13 residues. The CDR3 region is CASSYSAGETQYF. The CDR3 nucleotides read TGTGCCAGCAGTTACTCGGCCGGGGAGACCCAGTACTTC.

This rearrangement joins TRBV5-1 to TRBJ2-2; TRBD1 aligns across 10 bases. V gave up 4 bases and J gave up 6 bases; unmatched junction bases: 9. The CDR3 runs 16 residues. Germline CDR1 SGHRS, CDR2 YFSETQ. CDR3 nucleotide sequence: TGCGCCAGCAGCATCACCGGGACAGGGGTGTCCGGGGAGCTGTTTTTT. Translating gives CASSITGTGVSGELFF.

This clone was detected only once. The chain couples TRBV28 to TRBJ1-5; no clear D gene. Trimming took off 6 bases at V and 5 bases at J, with 14 bases between the two ends. The CDR3 has 14 residues. From germline, CDR1 is MDHEN and CDR2 SYDVKM. This CDR3 reads CASSRPPGYQPQHF. The DNA of the CDR3 is TGTGCCAGCAGCCGCCCCCCGGGATATCAGCCCCAGCATTTT.

The rearrangement links TRBV15 to TRBJ2-7, with 8 nucleotides matching TRBD2. Unmatched junction bases numbered 10, after V lost 6 bases and J lost 3 bases. Germline CDR1 and CDR2: LNHNV and YYDKDF (reference sequence). This CDR3 comprises 15 residues. The CDR3 spells CATSSSSGPNYEQYF. In DNA form, the CDR3 reads TGTGCCACCAGTTCCTCTAGCGGGCCGAACTACGAGCAGTACTTC.

The V gene is TRBV6-5, the J gene TRBJ2-7; tentative D call: TRBD2 (7 bases). V was trimmed by 6 bases and J by 2 bases, leaving 11 bases between them. Germline CDR1 reads MNHEY; CDR2 reads SVGAGI. The CDR3 is 13 residues long. In nucleotides, the CDR3 is TGTGCCAGCAGGAGGGGGGGGCCCTACGAGCAGTACTTC. Translated, it gives CASRRGGPYEQYF.

The gene calls are TRBV5-8 and TRBJ2-7; 9 bases match TRBD2. Germline CDR1 and CDR2: SGHTS and YDEGEE. V was pared by 4 bases and J by 3 bases, with 5 bases of the junction left unmatched. CDR3 size: 14 residues. CDR3 sequence (DNA): TGTGCCAGCAGCCGGACTAGCGAGAACTACGAGCAGTACTTC. Translating it yields CASSRTSENYEQYF.

The chain combines TRBV19 with TRBJ1-4; TRBD1 agrees at 7 bases. After removal of 9 bases from V and 4 bases from J, the junction contained 5 bases not matched to a gene. The CDR3 length is 13 residues. Germline CDR1 reads LNHDA; CDR2 reads SQIVND (reference sequence). In DNA, the CDR3 is TGTGCCAGCAATCGACAGGGTAATGAAAAACTGTTTTTT. As protein: CASNRQGNEKLFF.

This clone was recorded at least ten times. The V and J genes are TRBV4-3 and TRBJ2-2; 12 positions agree with TRBD2. V lost 1 base to trimming and J lost 6 bases; unmatched junction nucleotides: 3. This CDR3 spans 16 amino acids. The germline V gene encodes CDR1 LGHNA and CDR2 YSLEER. The CDR3 bases are TGCGCCAGCAGCCAAGGACTAGCGGGAGTGTCCGGGGAGCTGTTTTTT. The encoded protein is CASSQGLAGVSGELFF.

The genes are TRBV27 and TRBJ2-1, with D perhaps matching TRBD2 (5 bases). The CDR3 is 16 residues long. V lost 5 bases, J lost 5 bases, and 19 bases lay in between. Germline V gene lookup returns CDR1 MNHEY and CDR2 SMNVEV (reference sequence). The CDR3 sequence: CASSPEFGTGNNEQFF. For the CDR3, the DNA is TGTGCCAGCAGTCCAGAATTCGGCACCGGGAACAATGAGCAGTTCTTC.

The chain carries TRBV29-1 and TRBJ2-5; TRBD1 aligns across 7 bases. CDR1 and CDR2 (germline): SQVTM, ANQGSEA. The trim removed 6 bases at V and 4 bases at J, leaving 11 bases unmatched. The CDR3 spans 14 residues. CDR3 sequence: CSVAGTAGLETQYF. The CDR3 nucleotides are TGCAGCGTGGCCGGGACAGCAGGGCTAGAGACCCAGTACTTC.

This clone was recorded a few times. Written as DNA, the CDR3 is TGTGCCAGCAGTTACCAGGCGGGGACCTACGAGCAGTACTTC. Translation: CASSYQAGTYEQYF. The chain joins TRBV6-5 to TRBJ2-7; TRBD2 might be the D (6 bases). Germline CDR1 is MNHEY and CDR2 is SVGAGI. V lost 2 bases and J lost 2, with 10 bases in between. The CDR3 extends over 14 amino acids.

The V and J genes are TRBV2 and TRBJ2-6; TRBD1 aligns across 10 bases. The CDR3 has 17 residues. Losses at the gene ends were 7 bases for V and 0 bases for J; bases not matched to a gene: 6. Germline loops: CDR1 SNHLY, CDR2 FYNNEI. CDR3 loop: CASNPGQGISGANVLTF. DNA for the CDR3: TGTGCCAGCAACCCGGGACAGGGGATCTCTGGGGCCAACGTCCTGACTTTC. The variable domain in full, with the rest retrieved from reference TRBV2 and TRBJ2-6, is EPEVTQTPSHQVTQMGQEVILRCVPISNHLYFYWYRQILGQKVEFLVSFYNNEISEKSEIFDDQFSVERPDGSNFTLKIRSTKLEDSAMYFCASNPGQGISGANVLTFGAGSRLTVL.

The CDR3 sequence is CASSSRDKGGGYTF. As DNA, the CDR3 is TGTGCCAGCAGTTCCCGGGACAAGGGTGGGGGCTACACCTTC. The chain has TRBV27 and TRBJ1-2, with TRBD1 as a possible D gene (6 bases). Germline loops: CDR1 MNHEY, CDR2 SMNVEV (reference sequence). The length of the CDR3 is 14 residues. V lost 4 bases to trimming and J lost 8 bases, with 17 bases between them.

V gene TRBV30 combines with J gene TRBJ2-7; 8 bases map to TRBD2. From germline, CDR1 is GTSNPN and CDR2 SVGIG (reference sequence). The CDR3 contains 15 residues. V lost 4 bases to trimming and J lost 3 bases; unmatched junction nucleotides: 11. The CDR3: CAWTRVISGIYEQYF. CDR3 coding DNA: TGTGCCTGGACGAGGGTAATTAGCGGGATCTACGAGCAGTACTTC.

The V call is TRBV5-5, the J call TRBJ2-1; 9 positions match TRBD2. Trimming removed 0 bases from V and 9 bases from J; junction bases left unmatched: 1. The CDR3 extends over 13 amino acids. Germline CDR1 and CDR2: SGHKS and YYEKEE (reference sequence). CDR3 sequence (DNA): TGTGCCAGCAGCTTGGTAGCGGGGGTTGAGCAGTTCTTC. The encoded protein is CASSLVAGVEQFF.

The chain carries TRBV7-6 and TRBJ1-4; D ambiguous. CDR3 length: 16 amino acids. Trimming removed 5 bases from V and 0 bases from J, with 13 bases in between. CDR1 and CDR2 (germline): SGHVS, FNYEAQ. The chain's CDR3 is CASSPQSFATNEKLFF. The CDR3 DNA reads TGTGCCAGCAGCCCGCAGTCGTTTGCAACTAATGAAAAACTGTTTTTT.

The chain employs TRBV11-1 and TRBJ2-3; D is possibly TRBD2 (5 bases). The CDR3 is 12 amino acids. V was pared by 5 bases and J by 9 bases, with 12 bases between. Germline V CDR1 and CDR2: SGHAT, FQDESV (reference sequence). The CDR3 DNA reads as TGTGCCAGCAGCCTGGAAGGGAGAACGCAGTATTTT. Amino acids: CASSLEGRTQYF.

The chain has TRBV9 and TRBJ2-2; a weak D match, TRBD2 (5 bases). Trimming stripped 0 bases from V and 0 bases from J, with 6 bases between. The CDR3 sequence is 15 residues long. Germline V lookup: CDR1 SGDLS, CDR2 YYNGEE. CDR3 sequence (DNA): TGTGCCAGCAGCGTAGCGGGGACGAACACCGGGGAGCTGTTTTTT. Translated, it gives CASSVAGTNTGELFF.

The chain combines TRBV28 with TRBJ2-1; TRBD1 aligns across 7 bases. The junction had 9 bases not matched to a gene; V was cut back by 3 bases and J by 7 bases. Germline CDR1 and CDR2: MDHEN and SYDVKM. The CDR3 sequence is 15 residues long. CDR3 sequence: CASSLGTVNGNEQFF. CDR3 DNA: TGTGCCAGCAGTTTGGGGACAGTGAATGGTAATGAGCAGTTCTTC.

This sequence joins TRBV7-8 and TRBJ2-1; 10 nucleotides line up with TRBD2. Germline trimming cut 5 bases from V and 2 bases from J; bases unmatched to any gene: 3. This CDR3 has 15 amino acids. Germline V CDR1 and CDR2: SGHVS, FQNEAQ. This CDR3 is CASSLTSGAYNEQFF. CDR3 nucleotides: TGTGCCAGCAGCCTCACTAGCGGGGCCTACAATGAGCAGTTCTTC.

This chain links TRBV7-8 with TRBJ2-7; TRBD1 matches 11 bases. CDR3 size: 14 residues. V shed 4 bases, J shed 7 bases, and the junction held 6 bases outside the gene matches. CDR1 is SGHVS, CDR2 FQNEAQ, per germline. The CDR3 sequence: CASSWGQGEGEQYF. The CDR3 coding sequence is TGTGCCAGCAGCTGGGGACAGGGGGAAGGGGAGCAGTACTTC.

The chain is built from TRBV18 and TRBJ2-7; 7 bases are a match to TRBD1. V was pared by 4 bases and J by 0 bases, with 3 bases of the junction left unmatched. Germline loops: CDR1 KGHSH, CDR2 LQKENI. This CDR3 has 14 residues. CDR3 amino acids: CASSQGASSYEQYF. As DNA, the CDR3 is TGTGCCAGCTCACAGGGGGCTAGCTCCTACGAGCAGTACTTC.

The chain recombines TRBV3-1 (or the pseudogene TRBV3-2) with TRBJ2-2, with 7 positions matching TRBD1. Germline CDR1 is LGHDT and CDR2 is YNNKEL (reference sequence). V gave up 5 bases and J gave up 6 bases; unmatched junction bases: 3. The CDR3 has 13 residues. In DNA form, the CDR3 reads TGTGCCAGCAGCAGACAGGGCCCCGGGGAGCTGTTTTTT. Translating it yields CASSRQGPGELFF.

This clone was seen a handful of times. The rearrangement uses TRBV27 and TRBJ2-1; no clear D. The CDR3 runs 13 residues. Per germline, CDR1 MNHEY and CDR2 SMNVEV (reference sequence). Trimming removed 3 bases from V and 4 bases from J, with 7 bases in between. CDR3 region: CASSFPGYNEQFF. CDR3 nucleotides: TGTGCCAGCAGTTTTCCGGGTTACAATGAGCAGTTCTTC.

This chain links TRBV7-3 with TRBJ2-7, with D maybe TRBD1 (7 bases). CDR1 SGHTA and CDR2 FQGTGA come from the germline V gene. The CDR3 covers 14 residues. Trimming shortened V by 4 bases and J by 0 bases, and 10 bases separated the two germline ends. The CDR3 loop reads CASSSQGGSYEQYF. DNA for the CDR3: TGTGCCAGCAGCTCCCAGGGGGGCTCCTACGAGCAGTACTTC. The whole variable domain, remainder taken from reference TRBV7-3 and TRBJ2-7, is GAGVSQTPSNKVTEKGKYVELRCDPISGHTALYWYRQSLGQGPEFLIYFQGTGAADDSGLPNDRFFAVRPEGSVSTLKIQRTERGDSAVYLCASSSQGGSYEQYFGPGTRLTVT.

The V and J genes are TRBV5-6 and TRBJ1-2, with no clear D. Trimming removed 0 bases from V and 4 bases from J, with 10 bases in between. The CDR3 contains 14 residues. CDR1 and CDR2 (germline): SGHDT, YYEEEE. In DNA form, the CDR3 reads TGTGCCAGCAGCTTGGAGCGGGGTTTCTATGGCTACACCTTC. Translated, it gives CASSLERGFYGYTF.

Comments on this clone: A read error may account for a junction end that differs from germline. The gene calls are TRBV7-7 and TRBJ2-3; D not certain. The CDR3 consists of 15 residues. CDR1 and CDR2 (germline): SSHAT, FNYEAQ (reference sequence). The CDR3 protein is CASSLGRLGSDTQYF. DNA of the CDR3: TGTGCTAGCAGCTTAGGAAGACTCGGCTCAGATACGCAGTATTTT.

The chain employs TRBV7-9 and TRBJ1-2, with D maybe TRBD1 (5 bases). The CDR3 is 13 amino acids. V lost 8 bases and J 5 bases, leaving 15 bases between the germline ends. Germline loops: CDR1 SEHNR, CDR2 FQNEAQ (reference sequence). The CDR3 is CASLLAGGYGYTF. The CDR3 DNA reads TGTGCCAGCTTATTAGCTGGGGGGTATGGCTACACCTTC.

V gene TRBV5-1 combines with J gene TRBJ2-3; a weak D match, TRBD2 (5 bases). Deletions cut 0 bases from V and 0 bases from J, with 8 bases between. The germline CDR1 and CDR2 sequences are SGHRS and YFSETQ. This CDR3 is 15 amino acids long. The CDR3 nucleotides read TGCGCCAGCAGCTTGGCGGGAAGGAGCACAGATACGCAGTATTTT. Its protein product is CASSLAGRSTDTQYF.